This T cell receptor beta chain is drawn from a study of vaccination and CD4 T cells after COVID-19. Treatment meaning: approximately 9-day PBMC culture with coronavirus spike peptide pools or control peptides (ViraFEST assay). This clonotype was counted a few times. Antigen specificity is unknown. An Oncomine TCR Beta short-read assay was used to sequence the DNA from cultured CD4+ T cells. TCRdb used MiXCR to reprocess the PCR reads, holding one entry per CDR3 protein. The sample records approximately 12,000 distinct CDR3 sequences, around 42% being singletons. Sequenced material: CD4+ T cells from blood, cultured in vitro, taken before SARS-CoV-2 vaccination. The clonotype comes from a human donor who had recovered from COVID-19.

The CDR3 spells CASSLSSGRWNQPQHF. Written as DNA, the CDR3 is TGTGCCAGCAGCTTATCATCCGGGAGATGGAATCAGCCCCAGCATTTT. The genes are TRBV7-2 and TRBJ1-5; D remains unclear. V was shortened by 2 bases and J by 4 bases, with 15 bases between the two germline ends. Germline CDR1 and CDR2: SGHTA and FQGNSA. This CDR3 comprises 16 residues.